This paragraph reports one T cell receptor (beta chain). Authors' methods: Amplified reference gene primers provided the basis for estimating nucleated cell counts. The repertoire was sequenced with immunoSEQ multiplex PCR; TCRdb's copy has only in-frame clones and lacks some. The D gene and trimming were derived from the DNA, and the V and J assignments and clone size from that table. The table has 140,000 or so clones, around nine tenths seen once; the top ten hold 8.6%. This sample was included in a study of blood T cell repertoires in COVID-19. Looking at the study overall: Italy, Spain and the United States were the sources of the convalescent and acute COVID-19 samples. Sample material is recorded as cDNA or gDNA derived from T cells, B-cell-depleted T cells, or PBMCs.

The germline CDR1 and CDR2 sequences are MNHEY and SVGEGT. CDR3 length equals 13 residues. Trimming stripped 6 bases from V and 0 bases from J, with 8 bases between. This clonotype originated in a woman aged 45 to 65 with active or convalescent COVID-19. The V call is TRBV6-2 or TRBV6-3, the J call TRBJ1-1; D remains ambiguous. Sequencing used peripheral blood. In DNA form, the CDR3 reads TGTGCCAGCAGCTCTCAGGTGAACACTGAAGCTTTCTTT. Amino acids: CASSSQVNTEAFF.